The rows below give T cell receptor beta chains drawn from one sample of a study of blood T cell repertoires in COVID-19. Generated by immunoSEQ multiplex PCR, the TCRdb table keeps only in-frame clones and is missing some. The sample has 25,000 to 40,000 clones; about 90% are singletons. Sequencing input: peripheral blood. The receptors come from a human donor in a cohort sampled during active COVID-19. The conserved cysteine and the conserved F or W are not part of the CDR3 here. Clone size is shown for a subset of rows, as once, few, many or a class of expanded clone.

clone size: -
V gene: TRBV3-1/TRBV3-2
J gene: TRBJ1-2
CDR3 protein: ASSPWDRENYGYT

clone size: -
V gene: TRBV23-1
J gene: TRBJ1-1
CDR3 protein: ASSPAQGMNTEAF

clone size: -
V gene: TRBV18
J gene: TRBJ2-2
CDR3 protein: ASRTGQGNTGELF

clone size: -
V gene: TRBV5-6
J gene: TRBJ1-2
CDR3 protein: ASSWGKGRSYGYT

clone size: -
V gene: TRBV4-1
J gene: TRBJ2-1
CDR3 protein: ASSQVASGIYNEQF

clone size: -
V gene: TRBV20-1
J gene: TRBJ1-1
CDR3 protein: GGEGGAEAF

clone size: -
V gene: TRBV19
J gene: TRBJ1-5
CDR3 protein: ASSKDRGLRGNQPQH

clone size: -
V gene: TRBV7-9
J gene: TRBJ2-2
CDR3 protein: ASSLALAGTGELF

clone size: -
V gene: TRBV7-9
J gene: TRBJ2-5
CDR3 protein: ASSLGTGFGQETQY

clone size: -
V gene: TRBV6-5
J gene: TRBJ2-3
CDR3 protein: ASSYSGPTDTQY

clone size: once
V gene: TRBV2
J gene: TRBJ2-1
CDR3 protein: ASSGTRGYNEQF

clone size: -
V gene: TRBV6-2/TRBV6-3
J gene: TRBJ1-5
CDR3 protein: ASSYVDRLNYDQPQH

clone size: -
V gene: TRBV23-1
J gene: TRBJ1-6
CDR3 protein: ASSLCRSYTYNSPLH

clone size: -
V gene: TRBV24-1
J gene: TRBJ1-2
CDR3 protein: ATSDGIGSGYGYT

clone size: once
V gene: TRBV11-2
J gene: TRBJ1-1
CDR3 protein: ASRGALDVTEAF

clone size: -
V gene: TRBV5-1
J gene: TRBJ1-2
CDR3 protein: ASSLLTDKNYGYT

clone size: -
V gene: TRBV7-8
J gene: TRBJ1-5
CDR3 protein: ASSLWTGKDQPQH

clone size: -
V gene: TRBV5-1
J gene: TRBJ2-5
CDR3 protein: ASSLGLAETQY